This note documents a single T cell receptor beta chain sequence. The ends were cut back, 6 bases at V and 0 bases at J, with 11 bases in the middle. The CDR3 has 15 amino acids. Germline V gene sequence: CDR1 MNHEY, CDR2 SMNVEV (reference sequence). This specimen belongs to a study of blood T cell repertoires in COVID-19. The wider study: Sample material is recorded as cDNA or gDNA derived from T cells, B-cell-depleted T cells, or PBMCs.

Per the original methods: Using reference gene primer amplification, nucleated cell counts were estimated. The data were produced by immunoSEQ multiplex PCR, yet TCRdb's version contains in-frame clones alone and is incomplete. V and J calls and clone size are as listed in that table; D and trimming were resolved from the DNA. The sample records roughly 52,000 clones, about 82% being singletons. V gene TRBV27 combines with J gene TRBJ2-2; TRBD1 might be the D (5 bases). Sequenced material: peripheral blood. The sequence derives from a woman older than 75 with acute or convalescent COVID-19. This chain's CDR3 is CASRMTATNTGELFF. CDR3 DNA sequence: TGTGCCAGCAGAATGACAGCCACGAACACCGGGGAGCTGTTTTTT.